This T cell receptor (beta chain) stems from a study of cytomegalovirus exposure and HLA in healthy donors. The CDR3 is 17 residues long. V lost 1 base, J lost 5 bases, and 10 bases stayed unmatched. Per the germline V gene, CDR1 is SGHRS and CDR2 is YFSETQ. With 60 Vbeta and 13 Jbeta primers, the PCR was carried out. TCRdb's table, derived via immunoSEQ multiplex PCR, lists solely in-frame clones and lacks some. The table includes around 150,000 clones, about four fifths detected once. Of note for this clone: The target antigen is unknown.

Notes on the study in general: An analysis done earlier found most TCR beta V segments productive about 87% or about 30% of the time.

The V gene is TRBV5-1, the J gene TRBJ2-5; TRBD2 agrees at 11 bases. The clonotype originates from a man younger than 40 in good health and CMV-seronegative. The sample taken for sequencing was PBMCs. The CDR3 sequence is CASSLRASGGKLETQYF. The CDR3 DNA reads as TGCGCCAGCAGCTTGCGGGCTAGCGGGGGGAAGTTGGAGACCCAGTACTTC.